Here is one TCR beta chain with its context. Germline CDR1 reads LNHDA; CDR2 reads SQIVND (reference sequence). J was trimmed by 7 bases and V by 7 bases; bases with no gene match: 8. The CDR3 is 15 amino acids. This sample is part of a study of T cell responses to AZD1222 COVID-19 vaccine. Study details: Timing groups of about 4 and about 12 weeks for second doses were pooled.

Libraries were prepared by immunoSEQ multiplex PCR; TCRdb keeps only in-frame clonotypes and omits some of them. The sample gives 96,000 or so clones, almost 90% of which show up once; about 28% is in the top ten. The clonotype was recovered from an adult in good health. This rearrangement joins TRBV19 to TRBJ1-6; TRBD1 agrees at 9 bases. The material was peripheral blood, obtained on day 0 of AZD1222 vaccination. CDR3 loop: CASNSQQGANSPLHF. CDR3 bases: TGTGCCAGTAACTCTCAACAGGGGGCCAATTCACCCCTCCACTTT.